The clone carrying this T cell receptor (beta chain) was detected only a few times. The target antigen is unknown. The entry originates in a study of cytomegalovirus exposure and HLA in healthy donors. Regarding the study as a whole: Through in vitro validation, a few CMV-associated chains were shown to be specific for CMV antigens.

The PCR ran on 60 Vbeta and 13 Jbeta primers. Data came from immunoSEQ multiplex PCR; TCRdb stores just in-frame clones and leaves some out. Found here are 30,000 to 40,000 clones, 60% to 75% of them singletons; the top ten hold around 3.9%. The junction had 11 bases not matched to a gene; V was cut back by 1 base and J by 0 bases. The V gene's germline CDR1 is LGHNA and CDR2 YNFKEQ. CDR3 length: 18 residues. What was sequenced was PBMCs. The receptor was derived from a man aged 35 to 55 in good health and CMV-seronegative. The chain has TRBV4-2 and TRBJ1-1; TRBD1 matches 7 bases. Here the CDR3 reads CASSQAIWGQRLNTEAFF. The CDR3 coding sequence is TGTGCCAGCAGCCAAGCTATTTGGGGACAGAGATTGAACACTGAAGCTTTCTTT.